Listed below are T cell receptor beta chains from one sample, sequenced in a study of T cell repertoires in cytomegalovirus infection. Each CDR3 protein gets one entry after TCRdb re-called the reads with MiXCR. The table shows 740,000 or so distinct CDR3 sequences, with 35% occurring only once. The sample taken for sequencing was PBMCs. These TCRs come from a human donor in good health (CMV status not recorded). Some clones in this sample may be carry-over from other donors' samples. Both conserved end residues are part of each CDR3. The order of the fields is V gene, CDR3 protein.

V gene: TRBV5-1
CDR3 protein: CASSLTTSGSSVDTQYF

V gene: TRBV6-1
CDR3 protein: CASSELTSGLYNEQFF

V gene: TRBV2
CDR3 protein: CASNPLGTRAYNEQFF

V gene: TRBV7-9
CDR3 protein: CASSSGGGGAGTDTQYF

V gene: TRBV20-1
CDR3 protein: CSARDPSGSPNEQFF

V gene: TRBV5-6
CDR3 protein: CASSLVWPRQFF

V gene: TRBV12-3/TRBV12-4
CDR3 protein: CASSLTGLPSRGYYGYTF

V gene: TRBV20-1
CDR3 protein: CSASPLPPVSSYEQYF

V gene: TRBV7-6
CDR3 protein: CASSLPEAADVGTGAETQYF

V gene: TRBV6-6
CDR3 protein: CASSPGHPQETQYF

V gene: TRBV12-3/TRBV12-4
CDR3 protein: CASTHGPGSVAKNIQYF

V gene: TRBV20-1
CDR3 protein: CSARDSMNTEAFF

V gene: TRBV19
CDR3 protein: CASSPGVLGTSYEQYF

V gene: TRBV12-3/TRBV12-4
CDR3 protein: CASSLILNEQFF

V gene: TRBV19
CDR3 protein: CASNPTGGNSPLHF

V gene: TRBV28
CDR3 protein: CASRRTGGYNEQFF

V gene: TRBV12-3/TRBV12-4
CDR3 protein: CASTPRGAGANVLTF

V gene: TRBV12-5
CDR3 protein: CASGPGGLPGFF

V gene: TRBV27
CDR3 protein: CASSRTGGPEAFF

V gene: TRBV7-2
CDR3 protein: CASSFPDRPPHNDRFF

V gene: TRBV7-7
CDR3 protein: CASSLRPQPSTDTQYF

V gene: TRBV15
CDR3 protein: CATSGRGYNEQFF

V gene: TRBV4-1
CDR3 protein: CASSQGSRDQPQHF

V gene: TRBV6-1
CDR3 protein: CASYSVASGKNEQFF

V gene: TRBV7-9
CDR3 protein: CASSLQASNTEAFF

V gene: TRBV4-1
CDR3 protein: CASSQDPGRNDHYGYTF

V gene: TRBV6-1
CDR3 protein: CASRAPSGRYTGELFF

V gene: TRBV7-8
CDR3 protein: CASSLGGQGAHYGYTF

V gene: TRBV9
CDR3 protein: CASSVEGGSGTDTQYF

V gene: TRBV7-6
CDR3 protein: CASSRSSGRDEQFF

V gene: TRBV7-8
CDR3 protein: CDSSFLNTQPQQF

V gene: TRBV7-9
CDR3 protein: CASSFGLGVYNEQFF

V gene: TRBV7-6
CDR3 protein: CASRSGQGRDTQYF

V gene: TRBV7-2
CDR3 protein: CASAWTGGDGYTF

V gene: TRBV12-3/TRBV12-4
CDR3 protein: CASSEPPYGYTF

V gene: TRBV7-6
CDR3 protein: CASSSKPAGRVGYEQYF

V gene: TRBV6-1
CDR3 protein: CASSSQGRGQGANGYGYTF

V gene: TRBV7-2
CDR3 protein: CASSRDSFWERFF

V gene: TRBV19
CDR3 protein: CASSITGLGGEQYF

V gene: TRBV10-3
CDR3 protein: CAISNRVRVSYTF

V gene: TRBV7-9
CDR3 protein: CASSFRLAGAFHEQYF

V gene: TRBV7-2
CDR3 protein: CASSFFPERAKNIQYF

V gene: TRBV28
CDR3 protein: CASSGGGSRNEQFF

V gene: TRBV7-2
CDR3 protein: CASSTLSGSSYNEQFF

V gene: TRBV7-2
CDR3 protein: CASSPTSYEQYF

V gene: TRBV5-5
CDR3 protein: CASSSVLHGYTF

V gene: TRBV5-1
CDR3 protein: CASSPWGSGSTKSYNEQFF

V gene: TRBV7-4
CDR3 protein: CASTPPSAADTQYF

V gene: TRBV18
CDR3 protein: CASSPGVRNTEAFF

V gene: TRBV12-3/TRBV12-4
CDR3 protein: CASSLDRGRDTEAFF

V gene: TRBV7-2
CDR3 protein: CASSHTYRDREETQSF

V gene: TRBV6-1
CDR3 protein: CASSRDRFEQPQHF

V gene: TRBV19
CDR3 protein: CASSIGTGGGYEQFF

V gene: TRBV14
CDR3 protein: CASSQGSTSGPAAYNEQFF

V gene: TRBV28
CDR3 protein: CASTPGTIDTGELFF

V gene: TRBV11-2
CDR3 protein: CASSPGGEAFF